This TCR beta chain is from a study of blood T cell repertoires in COVID-19. Study summary: Sites in the United States, Italy and Spain provided acute and convalescent COVID-19 samples.

Germline V CDR1 and CDR2: SGHNT, YENEEA. The CDR3 extends over 13 amino acids. V was cut by 0 bases and J by 6 bases, with 8 bases left in between. As originally analysed: Nucleated cell counts were estimated from reference gene primer amplification. Sequenced by immunoSEQ multiplex PCR; TCRdb stores in-frame clones only, minus some. D and trimming come from the DNA, and the V and J calls and clone size come from that table. This repertoire shows about 320,000 clones, around 90% found once; its top ten account for 8% to 9%. Cohorts were assigned according to the clinical history that participants reported. Recovery among Cohort 3 donors was established by two negative PCRs, clearance, or symptom resolution.

Sequenced: PBMCs or T cells enriched from blood (not recorded which). The sequence was collected from a woman under 30 who had recovered from COVID-19. The J gene is TRBJ1-1, the V gene TRBV11-3; D call uncertain. CDR3 protein: CASSLESGSEAFF. The CDR3 bases are TGTGCCAGCAGCTTAGAATCGGGATCTGAAGCTTTCTTT.